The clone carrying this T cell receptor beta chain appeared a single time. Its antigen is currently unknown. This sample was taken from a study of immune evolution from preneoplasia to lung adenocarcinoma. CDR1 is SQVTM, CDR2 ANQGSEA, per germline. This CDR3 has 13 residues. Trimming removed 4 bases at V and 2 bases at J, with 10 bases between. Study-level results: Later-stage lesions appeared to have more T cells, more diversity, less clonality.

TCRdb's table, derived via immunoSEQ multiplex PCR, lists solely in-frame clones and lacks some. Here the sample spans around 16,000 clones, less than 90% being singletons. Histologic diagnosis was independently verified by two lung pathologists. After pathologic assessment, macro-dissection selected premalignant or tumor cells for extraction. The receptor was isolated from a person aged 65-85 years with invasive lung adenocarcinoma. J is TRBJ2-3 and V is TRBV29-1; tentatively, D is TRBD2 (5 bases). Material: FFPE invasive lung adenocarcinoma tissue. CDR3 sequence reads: CSVVTGITDTQYF. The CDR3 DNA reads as TGCAGCGTTGTAACGGGAATCACAGATACGCAGTATTTT.